This TCR beta chain was sequenced for a study of blood T cell repertoires in COVID-19. About the study: Donors in the United States, Italy and Spain gave samples during acute or convalescent COVID-19. Sources were T cells, B-cell-depleted T cells, or PBMCs; the material itself was cDNA or gDNA.

Repertoires were generated with immunoSEQ multiplex PCR, while TCRdb's copy carries only in-frame clones and drops some. This table has 150,000 to 200,000 clones, approximately 81% appearing once. Input material: PBMCs or T cells enriched from blood (not recorded which). This TCR was sampled from a woman aged 35 to 49 with acute COVID-19.

The CDR3 DNA reads TGTGCCAGCAGCGTAGGTGGACAGGGGTTCAATGAGCAGTTCTTC. Encoded protein: CASSVGGQGFNEQFF. This chain joins TRBV9 and TRBJ2-1; 9 bases line up with TRBD1. The length of the CDR3 is 15 residues. CDR1 is SGDLS, CDR2 YYNGEE, per germline. Trimming removed 0 bases from V and 6 bases from J; junction bases left unmatched: 4. Variable domain in full (rest from reference TRBV9 and TRBJ2-1): DSGVTQTPKHLITATGQRVTLRCSPRSGDLSVYWYQQSLDQGLQFLIQYYNGEERAKGNILERFSAQQFPDLHSELNLSSLELGDSALYFCASSVGGQGFNEQFFGPGTRLTVL.